Following are 2 T cell receptor beta chains from one sample sequenced in a study of immune characterization of retroperitoneal liposarcoma. TCRdb passed the PCR reads through MiXCR, listing each CDR3 protein once. This sample yields 10,000 to 11,000 distinct CDR3 sequences, of which less than 40% are seen a single time; around a tenth belongs to the top ten. The sequenced material came from tumor tissue. The receptors come from a female donor with retroperitoneal liposarcoma.

This clonotype occurred many times. The J gene is TRBJ2-1, the V gene TRBV7-8; perhaps D is TRBD1 or TRBD2 (5 bases each). V was cut by 6 bases and J by 10 bases, with 22 bases left in between. Germline CDR1 is SGHVS and CDR2 is FQNEAQ. This CDR3 is 15 amino acids long. The CDR3 sequence: CASRPYQGPSYEQFF. In DNA form, the CDR3 reads TGTGCCAGCAGACCTTATCAGGGACCCTCCTACGAGCAGTTCTTC.

The chain carries TRBV6-5 and TRBJ2-3; no clear D. Germline V gives CDR1 MNHEY, CDR2 SVGAGI. V was clipped by 2 bases and J by 1 base, with 4 bases between them. The CDR3 loop spans 13 amino acids. The DNA for the CDR3 is TGTGCCAGCAGTTACAGCGGCACAGATACGCAGTATTTT. It encodes CASSYSGTDTQYF.